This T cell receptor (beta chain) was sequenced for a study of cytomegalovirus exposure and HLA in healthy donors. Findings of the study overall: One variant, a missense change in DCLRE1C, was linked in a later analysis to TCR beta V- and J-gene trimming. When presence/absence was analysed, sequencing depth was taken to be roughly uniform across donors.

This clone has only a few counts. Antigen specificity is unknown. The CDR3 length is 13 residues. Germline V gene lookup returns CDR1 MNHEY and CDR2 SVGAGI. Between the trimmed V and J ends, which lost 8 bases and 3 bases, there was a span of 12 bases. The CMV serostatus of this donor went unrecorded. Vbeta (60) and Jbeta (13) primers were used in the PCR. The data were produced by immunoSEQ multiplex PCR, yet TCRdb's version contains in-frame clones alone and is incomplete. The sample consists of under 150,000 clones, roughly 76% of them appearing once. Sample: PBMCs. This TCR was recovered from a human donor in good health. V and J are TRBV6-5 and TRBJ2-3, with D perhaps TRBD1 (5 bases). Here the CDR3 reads CASGGHGTDTQYF. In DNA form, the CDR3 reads TGTGCCAGCGGCGGACATGGAACAGATACGCAGTATTTT.